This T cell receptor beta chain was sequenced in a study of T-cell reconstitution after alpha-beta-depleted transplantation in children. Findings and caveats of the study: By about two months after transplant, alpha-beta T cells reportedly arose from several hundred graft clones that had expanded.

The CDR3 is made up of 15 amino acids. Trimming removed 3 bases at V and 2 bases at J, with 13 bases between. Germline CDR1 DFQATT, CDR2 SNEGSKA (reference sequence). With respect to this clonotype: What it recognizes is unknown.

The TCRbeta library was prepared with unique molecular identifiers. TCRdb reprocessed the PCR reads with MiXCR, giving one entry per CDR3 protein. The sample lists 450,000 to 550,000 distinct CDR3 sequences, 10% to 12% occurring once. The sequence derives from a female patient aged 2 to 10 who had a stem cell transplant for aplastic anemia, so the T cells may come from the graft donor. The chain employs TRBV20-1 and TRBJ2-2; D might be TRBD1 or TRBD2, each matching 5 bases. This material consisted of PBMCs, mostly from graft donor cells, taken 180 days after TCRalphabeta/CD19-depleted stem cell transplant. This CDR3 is CSASAGGSNTGELFF. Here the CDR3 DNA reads TGCAGTGCTAGTGCTGGGGGATCAAACACCGGGGAGCTGTTTTTT.